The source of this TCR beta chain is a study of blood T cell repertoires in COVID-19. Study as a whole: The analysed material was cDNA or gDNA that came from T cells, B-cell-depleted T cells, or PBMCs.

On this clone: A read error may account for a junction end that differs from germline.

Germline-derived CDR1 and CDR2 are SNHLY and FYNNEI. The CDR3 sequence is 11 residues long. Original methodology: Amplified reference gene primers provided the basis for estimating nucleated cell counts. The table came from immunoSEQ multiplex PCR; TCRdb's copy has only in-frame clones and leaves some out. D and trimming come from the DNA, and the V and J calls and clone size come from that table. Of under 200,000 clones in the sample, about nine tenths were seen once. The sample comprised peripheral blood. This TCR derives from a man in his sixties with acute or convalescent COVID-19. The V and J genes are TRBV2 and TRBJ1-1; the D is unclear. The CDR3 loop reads CASSEGGDKAF. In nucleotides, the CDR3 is TGTGCCAGCAGTGAAGGGGGAGACAAGGCCTTT.